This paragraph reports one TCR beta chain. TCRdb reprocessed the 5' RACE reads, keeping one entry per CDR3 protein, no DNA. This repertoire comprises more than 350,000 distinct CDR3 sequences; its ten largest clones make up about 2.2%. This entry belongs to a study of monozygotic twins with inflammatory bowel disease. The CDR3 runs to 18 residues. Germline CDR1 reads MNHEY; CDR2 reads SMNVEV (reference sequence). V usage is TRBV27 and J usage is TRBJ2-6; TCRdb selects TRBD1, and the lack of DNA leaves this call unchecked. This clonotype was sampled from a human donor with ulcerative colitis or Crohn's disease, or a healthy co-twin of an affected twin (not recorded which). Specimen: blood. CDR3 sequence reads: CASSFKGESLVGANVLTF.